This T cell receptor (beta chain) was profiled in a study of blood T cell repertoires in COVID-19 (dated by TCRdb to the early 2020s). In terms of the full investigation: Samples covering the acute and convalescent phases of COVID-19 were provided by collaborators in the United States, Italy and Spain. The repertoires were made available in a free public database intended to serve as a resource for research on the immune response to SARS-CoV-2. Samples were obtained from the ongoing ImmuneRACE study (first 160 participants) and from 1,254 subjects provided by 6 global collaborators. HLA class I and class II types, where available, came from metadata supplied by the sample provider rather than from assay-based typing. The sample metadata nearly always contained a de-identified subject ID, COVID-19 status, age in years and sex. The material from the prospective study consisted of cDNA or gDNA derived from T cells, B-cell-depleted T cells, or PBMCs. Deeply sampled blood TCRbeta repertoires from subjects exposed to, actively infected with, or recovered from COVID-19 were included in the dataset.

Each collaborating institution followed its own protocols to collect whole blood in K2EDTA tubes. For TCRbeta analysis, collaborators shipped samples in one of three forms: frozen whole blood, isolated PBMCs, or DNA extracted from either of those sample types. General conclusions and limits of the study: Clinical and demographic metadata were provided uncurated, with the amount varying by source and participant.

CDR1 LGHDT and CDR2 YNNKEL are derived from the germline V gene (reference sequence). The junction carries 12 bases between V and J, which are trimmed by 1 base and 5 bases respectively. The CDR3 covers 14 residues, taking in both the cysteine and the phenylalanine. Just CDR3 DNA is preserved here, 42 bases in frame from base 1. The immunoSEQ Assay, a bias-controlled multiplex PCR, was used to amplify TCRbeta CDR3 regions from genomic DNA. From the authors' description of their analysis: Within the assay, amplification of reference gene primers was used to estimate how many nucleated cells each sample contained. To quantify the absolute abundance of each unique TCRbeta CDR3 rearrangement, sequence reads were collapsed and filtered. For each sample, productive Simpson clonality was calculated by taking the square root of Simpson's diversity index across productive rearrangements. TCRdb carries this immuneACCESS record with in-frame sequences only. Its versions omit some clonotypes, under half of them owing to an unresolved V gene in the studies checked, with the rest unexplained. V, J and clone size are those of that table, while D and trimming were read from the DNA. The sample contains 55,000 to 70,000 clones, more than 85% of them found a single time. Clones ranked in the top ten supply roughly 1% of the sample.

Concerning this clone itself: This receptor's antigen is unknown. Within one base of it there is no much larger clone, and no base qualities were kept.

The chain is encoded by TRBV3-1 (or the pseudogene TRBV3-2) joined to TRBJ2-7, with the D gene call left open. The TCR sequence derives from a man between 65 and 85 years old with acute or convalescent COVID-19. The sample comprised peripheral blood. The CDR3 is CASSQVTGSHEQYF. In nucleotide form, the sequence is TGTGCCAGCAGCCAAGTAACCGGTTCTCACGAGCAGTACTTC.